This TCR beta chain was recovered during a study of cytomegalovirus exposure and HLA in healthy donors. Study findings and constraints: Information on immune exposure was restricted to one variable (CMV serostatus). Through in vitro validation, three CMV-associated chains were shown to be specific for CMV antigens.

It was with 60 Vbeta and 13 Jbeta primers that the PCR ran. How the authors handled the data: About 12 million shared chains were among the roughly 80 million unique TCR beta chains that a later analysis counted. The repertoire was sequenced with immunoSEQ multiplex PCR; TCRdb's copy has only in-frame clones and lacks some. That table furnishes V, J and clone size, whereas the DNA furnished D and trimming. The table includes 45,000 to 60,000 clones, about 72% detected once. As regards this clone: The antigen is undetermined.

The CDR3 contains 16 residues. The V gene lost 2 bases and the J gene lost 0 bases, with 10 bases spanning the gap. Germline lookup yields CDR1 SGHAT and CDR2 FQNNGV. V is TRBV11-2 and J is TRBJ2-2; D unresolved. Input material: PBMCs. This sequence originates from a man aged 25 to 45 in good health and CMV-seronegative. CDR3 sequence (DNA): TGTGCCAGCAGCTTAAAAGTAGCCACGAACACCGGGGAGCTGTTTTTT. It codes for CASSLKVATNTGELFF.